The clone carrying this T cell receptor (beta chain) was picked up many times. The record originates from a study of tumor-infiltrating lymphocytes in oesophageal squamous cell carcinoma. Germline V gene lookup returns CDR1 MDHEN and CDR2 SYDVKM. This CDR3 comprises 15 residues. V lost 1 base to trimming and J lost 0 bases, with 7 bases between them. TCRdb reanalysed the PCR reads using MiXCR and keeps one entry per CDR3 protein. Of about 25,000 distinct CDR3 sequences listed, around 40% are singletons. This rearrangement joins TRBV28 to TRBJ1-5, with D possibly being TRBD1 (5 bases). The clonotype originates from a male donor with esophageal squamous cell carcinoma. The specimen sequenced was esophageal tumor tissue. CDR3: CASSLSRASNQPQHF. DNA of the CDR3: TGTGCCAGCAGTTTATCCAGGGCTAGCAATCAGCCCCAGCATTTT.